This TCR beta chain came from a study of T cell responses to AZD1222 COVID-19 vaccine. General study results and limits: Spike-specific TCR breadth and depth both grew after two AZD1222 doses. Clonal diversity was possibly underestimated, and the donors were mostly white British, with more females. The study found vaccine-associated CD4 TCRs spanning spike, dominant at 160-218 and 743-854. Unmutated variant regions reportedly attract nearly half of all spike-specific TCRs.

The assay was immunoSEQ multiplex PCR, and TCRdb's table has in-frame clones only and misses some. The sample carries over 150,000 clones, 90% recorded once. With 4 bases removed from V and 10 bases from J, the gap between germline ends came to 30 bases. Germline assignment: CDR1 SGHTS and CDR2 YDEGEE. The CDR3 covers 19 residues. For this clone: Its antigen is not known.

This specimen was peripheral blood, taken on day 0 of AZD1222 vaccination. V and J are TRBV5-8 and TRBJ1-6, with unresolved D. This TCR was sampled from an adult in good health. CDR3 amino acids: CASSPKEYSQVYVGSPLHF. CDR3 bases: TGTGCCAGCAGCCCGAAAGAATACTCCCAGGTCTACGTAGGATCACCCCTCCACTTT.